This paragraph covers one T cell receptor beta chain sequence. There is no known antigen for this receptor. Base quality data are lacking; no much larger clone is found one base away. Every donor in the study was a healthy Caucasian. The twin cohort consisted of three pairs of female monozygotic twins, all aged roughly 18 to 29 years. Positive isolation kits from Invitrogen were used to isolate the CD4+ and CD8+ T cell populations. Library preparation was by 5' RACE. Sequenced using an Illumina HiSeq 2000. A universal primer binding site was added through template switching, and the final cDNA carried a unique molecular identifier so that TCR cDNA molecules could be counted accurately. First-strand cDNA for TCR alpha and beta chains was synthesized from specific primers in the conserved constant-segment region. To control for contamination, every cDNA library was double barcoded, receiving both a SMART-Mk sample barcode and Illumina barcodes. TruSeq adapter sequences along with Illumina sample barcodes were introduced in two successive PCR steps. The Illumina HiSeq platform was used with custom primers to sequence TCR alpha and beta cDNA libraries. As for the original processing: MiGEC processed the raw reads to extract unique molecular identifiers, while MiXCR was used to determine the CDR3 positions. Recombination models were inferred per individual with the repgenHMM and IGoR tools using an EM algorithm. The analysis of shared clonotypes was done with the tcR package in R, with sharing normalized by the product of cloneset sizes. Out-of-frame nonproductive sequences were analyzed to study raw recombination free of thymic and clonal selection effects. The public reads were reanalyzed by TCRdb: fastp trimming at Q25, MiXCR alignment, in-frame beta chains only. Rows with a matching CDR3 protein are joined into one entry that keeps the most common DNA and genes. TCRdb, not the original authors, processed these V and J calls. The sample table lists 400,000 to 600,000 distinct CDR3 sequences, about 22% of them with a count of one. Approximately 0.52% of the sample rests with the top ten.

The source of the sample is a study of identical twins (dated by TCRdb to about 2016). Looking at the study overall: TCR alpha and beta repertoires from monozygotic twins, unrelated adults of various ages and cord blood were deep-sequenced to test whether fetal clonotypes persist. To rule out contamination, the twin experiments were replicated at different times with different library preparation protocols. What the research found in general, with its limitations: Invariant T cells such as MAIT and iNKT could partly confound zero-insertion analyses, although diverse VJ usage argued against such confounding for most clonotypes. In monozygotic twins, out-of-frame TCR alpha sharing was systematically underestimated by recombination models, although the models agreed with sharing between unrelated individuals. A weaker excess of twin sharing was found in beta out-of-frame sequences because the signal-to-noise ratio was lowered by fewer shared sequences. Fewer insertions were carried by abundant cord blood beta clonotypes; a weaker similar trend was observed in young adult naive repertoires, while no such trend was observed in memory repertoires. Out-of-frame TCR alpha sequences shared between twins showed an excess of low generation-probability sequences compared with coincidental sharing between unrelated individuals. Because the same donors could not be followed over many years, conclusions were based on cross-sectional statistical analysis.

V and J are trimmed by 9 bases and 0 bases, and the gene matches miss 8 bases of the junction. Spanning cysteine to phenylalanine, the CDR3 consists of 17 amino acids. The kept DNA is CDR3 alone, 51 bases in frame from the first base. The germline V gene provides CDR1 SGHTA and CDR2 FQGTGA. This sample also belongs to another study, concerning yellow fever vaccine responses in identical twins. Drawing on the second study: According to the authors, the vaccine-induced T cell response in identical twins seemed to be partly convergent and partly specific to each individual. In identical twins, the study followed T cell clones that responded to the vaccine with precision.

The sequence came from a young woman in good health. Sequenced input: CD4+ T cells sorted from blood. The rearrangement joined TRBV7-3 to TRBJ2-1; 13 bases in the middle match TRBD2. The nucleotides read TGTGCCAGATGGACTAGCGGGAGCAACCCCTCCTACAATGAGCAGTTCTTC. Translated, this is CARWTSGSNPSYNEQFF.